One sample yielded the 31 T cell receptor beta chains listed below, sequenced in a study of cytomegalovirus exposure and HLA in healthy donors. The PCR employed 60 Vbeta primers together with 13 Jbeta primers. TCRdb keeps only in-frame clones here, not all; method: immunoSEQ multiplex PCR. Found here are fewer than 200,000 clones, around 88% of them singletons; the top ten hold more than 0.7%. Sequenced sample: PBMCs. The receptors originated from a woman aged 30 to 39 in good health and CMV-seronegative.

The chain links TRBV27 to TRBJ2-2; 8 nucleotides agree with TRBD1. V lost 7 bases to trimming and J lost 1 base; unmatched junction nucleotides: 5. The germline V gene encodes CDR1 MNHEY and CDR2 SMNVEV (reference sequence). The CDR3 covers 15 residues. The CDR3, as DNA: TGTGCCAGCAAAACCGGGACAGGGAACACCGGGGAGCTGTTTTTT. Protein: CASKTGTGNTGELFF.

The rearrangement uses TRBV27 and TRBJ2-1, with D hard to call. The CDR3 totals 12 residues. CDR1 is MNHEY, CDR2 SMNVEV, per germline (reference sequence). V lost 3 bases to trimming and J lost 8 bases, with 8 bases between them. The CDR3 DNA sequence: TGTGCCAGCAGTTTCGTCCCCGATGAGCAGTTCTTC. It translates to CASSFVPDEQFF.

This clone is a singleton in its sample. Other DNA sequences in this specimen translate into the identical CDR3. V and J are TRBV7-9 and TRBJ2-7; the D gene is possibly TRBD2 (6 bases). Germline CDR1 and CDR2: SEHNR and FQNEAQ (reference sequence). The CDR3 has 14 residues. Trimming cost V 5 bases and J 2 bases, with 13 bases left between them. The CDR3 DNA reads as TGTGCCAGCAGCCAAGGAGGCGGGACCTACGAGCAGTACTTC. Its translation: CASSQGGGTYEQYF.

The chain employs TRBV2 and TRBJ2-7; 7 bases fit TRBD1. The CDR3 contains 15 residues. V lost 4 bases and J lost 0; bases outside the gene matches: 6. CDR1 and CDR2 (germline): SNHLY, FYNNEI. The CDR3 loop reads CASSARQGPSYEQYF. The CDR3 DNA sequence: TGTGCCAGCAGTGCCCGACAGGGACCCTCCTACGAGCAGTACTTC.

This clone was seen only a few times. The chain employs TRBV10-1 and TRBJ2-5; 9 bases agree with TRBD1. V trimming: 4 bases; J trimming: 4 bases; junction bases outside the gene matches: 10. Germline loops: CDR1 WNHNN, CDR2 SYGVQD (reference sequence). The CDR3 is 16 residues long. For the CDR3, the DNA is TGCGCCAGCAGTGCCGTGACAGGGGGTTCTGGAGAGACCCAGTACTTC. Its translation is CASSAVTGGSGETQYF.

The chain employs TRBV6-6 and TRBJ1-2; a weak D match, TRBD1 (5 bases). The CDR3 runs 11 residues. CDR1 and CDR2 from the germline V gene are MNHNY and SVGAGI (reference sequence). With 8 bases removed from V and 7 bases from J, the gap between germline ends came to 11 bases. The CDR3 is CASGPGFGYTF. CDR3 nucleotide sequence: TGTGCCAGCGGTCCAGGGTTTGGCTACACCTTC.

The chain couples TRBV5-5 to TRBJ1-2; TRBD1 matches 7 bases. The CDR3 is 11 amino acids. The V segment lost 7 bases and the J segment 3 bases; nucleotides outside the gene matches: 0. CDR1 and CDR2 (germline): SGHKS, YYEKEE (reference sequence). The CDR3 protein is CASGQDYGYTF. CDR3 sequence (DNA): TGTGCCAGCGGACAGGACTATGGCTACACCTTC.

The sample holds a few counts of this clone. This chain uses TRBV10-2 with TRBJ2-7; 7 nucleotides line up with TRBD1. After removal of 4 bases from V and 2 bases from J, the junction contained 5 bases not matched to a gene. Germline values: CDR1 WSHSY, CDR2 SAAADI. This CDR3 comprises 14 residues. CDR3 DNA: TGCGCCAGCAGTGCGACAGGGTCTGCCTACGAGCAGTACTTC. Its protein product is CASSATGSAYEQYF.

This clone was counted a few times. CDR3 residues: CASSFERLARNEQFF. The CDR3 nucleotides read TGTGCCAGCAGCTTCGAGCGGCTAGCTCGGAATGAGCAGTTCTTC. The V and J genes are TRBV7-9 and TRBJ2-1, with D perhaps TRBD2 (5 bases). This CDR3 spans 15 amino acids. CDR1 is SEHNR, CDR2 FQNEAQ, per germline (reference sequence). V was pared by 3 bases and J by 7 bases, with 16 bases between.

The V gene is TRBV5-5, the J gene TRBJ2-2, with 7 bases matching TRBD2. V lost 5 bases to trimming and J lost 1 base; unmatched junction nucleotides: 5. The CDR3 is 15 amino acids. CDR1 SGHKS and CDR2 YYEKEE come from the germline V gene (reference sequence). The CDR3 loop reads CASRSGTLNTGELFF. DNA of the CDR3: TGTGCCAGCAGAAGCGGGACCTTGAACACCGGGGAGCTGTTTTTT.

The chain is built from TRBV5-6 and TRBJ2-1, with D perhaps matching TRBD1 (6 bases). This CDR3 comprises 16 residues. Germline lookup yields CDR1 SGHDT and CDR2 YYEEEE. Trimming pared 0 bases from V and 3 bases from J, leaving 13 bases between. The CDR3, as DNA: TGTGCCAGCAGCTTGGCAGCAGGGGTCGGCTACAATGAGCAGTTCTTC. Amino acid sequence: CASSLAAGVGYNEQFF.

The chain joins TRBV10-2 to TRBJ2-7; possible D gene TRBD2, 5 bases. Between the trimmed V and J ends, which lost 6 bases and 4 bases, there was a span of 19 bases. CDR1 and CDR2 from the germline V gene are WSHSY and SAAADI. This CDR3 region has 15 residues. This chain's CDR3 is CASRDFQGLGYEQYF. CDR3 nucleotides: TGCGCCAGCAGGGACTTTCAAGGGTTGGGATACGAGCAGTACTTC.

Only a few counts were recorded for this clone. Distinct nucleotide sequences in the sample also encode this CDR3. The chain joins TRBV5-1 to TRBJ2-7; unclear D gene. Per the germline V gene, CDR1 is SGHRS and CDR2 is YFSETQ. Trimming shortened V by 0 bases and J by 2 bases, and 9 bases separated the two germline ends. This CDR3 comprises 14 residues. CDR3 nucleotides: TGCGCCAGCAGCTTGGTTGTCAGTCCCTACGAGCAGTACTTC. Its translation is CASSLVVSPYEQYF.

The CDR3 loop reads CASSFSIAYEQYF. In DNA, the CDR3 is TGTGCCAGCAGTTTCTCGATAGCCTACGAGCAGTACTTC. V and J are TRBV27 and TRBJ2-7; no clear D gene. V lost 3 bases and J 2 bases, leaving 8 bases between the germline ends. This CDR3 region has 13 residues. From germline, CDR1 is MNHEY and CDR2 SMNVEV (reference sequence).

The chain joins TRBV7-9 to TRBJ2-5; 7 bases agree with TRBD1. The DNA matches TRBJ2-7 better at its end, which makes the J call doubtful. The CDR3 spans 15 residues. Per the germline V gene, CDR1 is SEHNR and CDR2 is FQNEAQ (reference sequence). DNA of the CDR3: TGTGCCAGCAGCTCCGGACAGGTTAACTTCTACGAGCAGTACTTC. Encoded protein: CASSSGQVNFYEQYF.

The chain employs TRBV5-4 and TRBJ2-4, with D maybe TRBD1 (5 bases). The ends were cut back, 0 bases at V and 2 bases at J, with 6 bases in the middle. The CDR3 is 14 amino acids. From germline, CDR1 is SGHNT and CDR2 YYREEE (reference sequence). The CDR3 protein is CASSLAGPKNIQYF. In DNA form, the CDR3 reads TGTGCCAGCAGCTTGGCAGGGCCCAAAAACATTCAGTACTTC.

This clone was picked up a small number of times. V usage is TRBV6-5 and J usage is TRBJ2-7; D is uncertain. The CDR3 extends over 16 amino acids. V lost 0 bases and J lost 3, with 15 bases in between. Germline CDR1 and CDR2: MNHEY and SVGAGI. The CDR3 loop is CASSYSIGLSFYEQYF. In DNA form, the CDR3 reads TGTGCCAGCAGTTACTCGATTGGTTTGAGCTTCTACGAGCAGTACTTC.

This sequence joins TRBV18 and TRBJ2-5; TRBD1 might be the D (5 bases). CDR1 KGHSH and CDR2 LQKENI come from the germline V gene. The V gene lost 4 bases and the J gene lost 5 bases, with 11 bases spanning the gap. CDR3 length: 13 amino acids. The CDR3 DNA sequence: TGTGCCAGCTCACGCCCAGGGCGGGAGACCCAGTACTTC. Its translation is CASSRPGRETQYF.

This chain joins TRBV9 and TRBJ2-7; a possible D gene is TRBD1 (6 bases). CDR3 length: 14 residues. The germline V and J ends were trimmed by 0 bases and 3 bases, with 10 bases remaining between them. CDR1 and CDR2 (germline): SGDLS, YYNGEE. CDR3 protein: CASSVGDTLYEQYF. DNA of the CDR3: TGTGCCAGCAGCGTAGGGGACACCCTCTACGAGCAGTACTTC.

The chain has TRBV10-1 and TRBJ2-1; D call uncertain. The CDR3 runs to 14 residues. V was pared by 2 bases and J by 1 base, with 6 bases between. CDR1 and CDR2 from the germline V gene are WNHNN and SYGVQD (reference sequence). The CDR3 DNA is TGCGCCAGCAGTGAGGGCCAATCCTACAATGAGCAGTTCTTC. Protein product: CASSEGQSYNEQFF.

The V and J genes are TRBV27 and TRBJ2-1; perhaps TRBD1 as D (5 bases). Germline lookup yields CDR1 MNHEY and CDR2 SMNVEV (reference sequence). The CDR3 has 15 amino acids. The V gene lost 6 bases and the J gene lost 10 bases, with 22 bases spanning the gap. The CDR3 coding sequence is TGTGCCAGCAGATTAAGGTTCTCCGGACATTGGGAGCAGTTCTTC. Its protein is CASRLRFSGHWEQFF.

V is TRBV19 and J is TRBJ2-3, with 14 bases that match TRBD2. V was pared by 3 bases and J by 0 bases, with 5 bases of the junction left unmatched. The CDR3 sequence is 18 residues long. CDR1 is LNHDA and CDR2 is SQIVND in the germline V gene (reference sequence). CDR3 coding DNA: TGTGCCAGTAGTATTGGACTAGCGGGAGGCCCGAGCACAGATACGCAGTATTTT. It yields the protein CASSIGLAGGPSTDTQYF. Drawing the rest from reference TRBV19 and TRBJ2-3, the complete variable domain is DGGITQSPKYLFRKEGQNVTLSCEQNLNHDAMYWYRQDPGQGLRLIYYSQIVNDFQKGDIAEGYSVSREKKESFPLTVTSAQKNPTAFYLCASSIGLAGGPSTDTQYFGPGTRLTVL.

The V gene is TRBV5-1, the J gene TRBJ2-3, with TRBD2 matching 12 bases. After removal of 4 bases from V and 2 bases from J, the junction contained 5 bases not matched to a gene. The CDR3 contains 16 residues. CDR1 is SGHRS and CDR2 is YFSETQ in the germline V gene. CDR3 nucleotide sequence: TGCGCCAGCAGCCTCAGGACTAGCGGGACCACAGATACGCAGTATTTT. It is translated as CASSLRTSGTTDTQYF.

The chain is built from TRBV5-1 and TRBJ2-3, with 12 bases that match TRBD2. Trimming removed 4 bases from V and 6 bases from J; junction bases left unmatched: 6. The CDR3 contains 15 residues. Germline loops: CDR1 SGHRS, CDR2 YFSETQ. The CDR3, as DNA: TGCGCCAGCAGCACCGGACTAGCGGGGTTGGATACGCAGTATTTT. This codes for CASSTGLAGLDTQYF.

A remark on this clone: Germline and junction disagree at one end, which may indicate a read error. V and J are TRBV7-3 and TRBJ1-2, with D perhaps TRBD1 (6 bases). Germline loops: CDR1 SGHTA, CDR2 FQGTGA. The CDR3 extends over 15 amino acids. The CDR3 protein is CASSLNPTGPYGYPF. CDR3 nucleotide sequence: TGTGCCAGCAGCTTAAATCCCACAGGGCCCTATGGCTACCCCTTC.

CDR3 in DNA: TGTGCCAGCAGTGAAGTAGCCCCGGGGACAGCCCATAGCACAGATACGCAGTATTTT. As protein: CASSEVAPGTAHSTDTQYF. The chain is built from TRBV6-1 and TRBJ2-3, with 7 bases aligning to TRBD1. Trimming at V came to 1 base and at J to 0 bases, leaving 13 bases not matched to a gene. CDR3 size: 19 residues. The germline V gene encodes CDR1 MNHNS and CDR2 SASEGT.

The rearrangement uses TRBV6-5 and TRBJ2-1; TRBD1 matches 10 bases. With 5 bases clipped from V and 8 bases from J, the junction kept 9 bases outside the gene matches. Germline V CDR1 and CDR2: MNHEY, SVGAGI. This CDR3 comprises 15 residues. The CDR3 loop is CASSSPDRGKYEQFF. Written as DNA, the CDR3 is TGTGCCAGCAGTAGCCCGGACAGGGGGAAATATGAGCAGTTCTTC.

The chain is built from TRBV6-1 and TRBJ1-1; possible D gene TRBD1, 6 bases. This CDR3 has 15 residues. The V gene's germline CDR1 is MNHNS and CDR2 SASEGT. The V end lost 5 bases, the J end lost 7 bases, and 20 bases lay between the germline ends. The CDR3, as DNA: TGTGCCAGCAGTCTTACGAGGGGGGGCCTAAATGAAGCTTTCTTT. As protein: CASSLTRGGLNEAFF.

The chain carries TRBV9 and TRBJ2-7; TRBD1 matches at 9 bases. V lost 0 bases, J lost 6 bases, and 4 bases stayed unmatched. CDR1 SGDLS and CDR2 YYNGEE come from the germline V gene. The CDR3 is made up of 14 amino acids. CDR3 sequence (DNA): TGTGCCAGCAGCGTAGTACAGGGGGCCGGCGAGCAGTACTTC. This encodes CASSVVQGAGEQYF.

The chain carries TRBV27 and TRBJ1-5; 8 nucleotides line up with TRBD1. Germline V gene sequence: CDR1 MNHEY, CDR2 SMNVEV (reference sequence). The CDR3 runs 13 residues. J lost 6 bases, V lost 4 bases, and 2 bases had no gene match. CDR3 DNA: TGTGCCAGCAGTTCCGACAGGGGTCAGCCCCAGCATTTT. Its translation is CASSSDRGQPQHF.

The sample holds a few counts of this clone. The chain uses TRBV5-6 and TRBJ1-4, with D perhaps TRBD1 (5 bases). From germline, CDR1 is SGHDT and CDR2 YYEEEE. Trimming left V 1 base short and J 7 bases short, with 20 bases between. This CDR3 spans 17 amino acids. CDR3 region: CASSLRGAGGGREKLFF. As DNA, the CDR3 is TGTGCCAGCAGCTTGCGTGGGGCTGGGGGGGGACGTGAAAAACTGTTTTTT.